The TCR beta chain under discussion was sequenced for a study of blood T cell repertoires in COVID-19. Overall study: Specimens from acute and convalescent COVID-19 originated in the United States, Italy and Spain.

Methods used by the authors: The authors estimated nucleated cell counts from reference gene primer amplification. Generated by immunoSEQ multiplex PCR, the TCRdb table keeps only in-frame clones and is missing some. V and J calls and clone size follow that table, whereas D and trimming were derived from the DNA. This sample has about 240,000 clones, with over 65% found just once. In this sample, this clone turned up a few times. This CDR3 contains 15 residues. Germline CDR1 and CDR2: SNHLY and FYNNEI. J gave up 2 bases and V 4 bases, and 2 bases lay outside the gene matches. This clonotype originated in a woman of 80 years or more with acute or convalescent COVID-19. The rearrangement uses TRBV2 and TRBJ2-6; 7 positions match TRBD1. The sequencing input was peripheral blood. The chain's CDR3 is CASSGGQTGANVLTF. CDR3 in DNA: TGTGCCAGCAGTGGGGGACAGACTGGGGCCAACGTCCTGACTTTC.